This T cell receptor beta chain originates from a study of cytomegalovirus exposure and HLA in healthy donors. V was pared by 1 base and J by 7 bases, with 8 bases between. Germline V gene data show CDR1 as SGHTA and CDR2 as FQGNSA. The CDR3 has 14 residues. PCR used 60 Vbeta primers and 13 Jbeta primers. The repertoire was sequenced with immunoSEQ multiplex PCR; TCRdb's copy has only in-frame clones and lacks some. The repertoire holds around 50,000 clones, roughly 80% seen once, with around 1.7% in the top ten. This receptor was identified in a man aged 35 to 55 in good health and CMV-seronegative. The source material was PBMCs. This chain links TRBV7-2 with TRBJ1-6; D is ambiguous. The CDR3 spells CASSLVRGNSPLHF. In DNA form, the CDR3 reads TGTGCCAGCAGCTTAGTCCGAGGAAATTCACCCCTCCACTTT. The whole variable domain, filled in from reference TRBV7-2 and TRBJ1-6, reads GAGVSQSPSNKVTEKGKDVELRCDPISGHTALYWYRQSLGQGLEFLIYFQGNSAPDKSGLPSDRFSAERTGGSVSTLTIQRTQQEDSAVYLCASSLVRGNSPLHFGNGTRLTVT.